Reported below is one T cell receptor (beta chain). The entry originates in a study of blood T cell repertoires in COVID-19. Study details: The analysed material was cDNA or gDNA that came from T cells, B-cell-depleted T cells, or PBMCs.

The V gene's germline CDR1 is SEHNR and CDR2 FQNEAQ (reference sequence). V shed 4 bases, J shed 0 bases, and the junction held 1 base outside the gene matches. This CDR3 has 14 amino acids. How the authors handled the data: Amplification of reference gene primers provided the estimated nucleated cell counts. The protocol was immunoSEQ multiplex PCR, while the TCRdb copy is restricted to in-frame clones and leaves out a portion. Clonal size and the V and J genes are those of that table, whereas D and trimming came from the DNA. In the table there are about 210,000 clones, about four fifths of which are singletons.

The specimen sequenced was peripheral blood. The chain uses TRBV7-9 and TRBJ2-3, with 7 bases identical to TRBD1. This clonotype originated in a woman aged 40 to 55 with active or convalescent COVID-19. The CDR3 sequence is CASSWDSSTDTQYF. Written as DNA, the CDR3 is TGTGCCAGCAGCTGGGACAGTAGCACAGATACGCAGTATTTT.